The 21 T cell receptor beta chains in this list originate from one sample, sequenced in a study of siplizumab effects on memory and regulatory T cells. Here immunoSEQ multiplex PCR was the method, and the copy in TCRdb shows in-frame clones only, minus some. Found here are some 100,000 clones, approximately 94% of them singletons; the top ten hold roughly 0.61%. The source material was Tregs sorted from blood. The receptors stem from a human donor in good health.

This chain connects TRBV4-1 to TRBJ2-3; D remains unclear. Germline-derived CDR1 and CDR2 are MGHRA and YSYEKL. Trimming cost V 0 bases and J 2 bases, with 3 bases left between them. This CDR3 contains 13 residues. CDR3 sequence: CASSQDITDTQYF. Here the CDR3 DNA reads TGCGCCAGCAGCCAAGATATCACAGATACGCAGTATTTT.

The chain employs TRBV5-6 and TRBJ1-1; D ambiguous. The CDR3 is made up of 15 amino acids. Trimming pared 3 bases from V and 2 bases from J, leaving 14 bases between. Germline V lookup: CDR1 SGHDT, CDR2 YYEEEE. CDR3 nucleotides: TGTGCCAGCAGCTCCCTCGGGAGAATTAACACTGAAGCTTTCTTT. Translation: CASSSLGRINTEAFF. Together with reference TRBV5-6 and TRBJ1-1, the CDR3 gives the full variable domain: DAGVTQSPTHLIKTRGQQVTLRCSPKSGHDTVSWYQQALGQGPQFIFQYYEEEERQRGNFPDRFSGHQFPNYSSELNVNALLLGDSALYLCASSSLGRINTEAFFGQGTRLTVV.

J is TRBJ1-1 and V is TRBV6-1; D is ambiguous. The CDR3 is 10 amino acids. V was cut by 10 bases and J by 5 bases, with 8 bases left in between. Per the germline V gene, CDR1 is MNHNS and CDR2 is SASEGT. CDR3 loop: CAIVRTEAFF. In nucleotides, the CDR3 is TGTGCCATAGTAAGGACTGAAGCTTTCTTT.

CDR3 protein: CASSLAGQYTDTQYF. The CDR3 DNA follows: TGCGCCAGCAGCTTGGCGGGACAGTACACAGATACGCAGTATTTT. The chain combines TRBV5-1 with TRBJ2-3; 7 bases align to TRBD1. V gave up 0 bases and J gave up 2 bases; unmatched junction bases: 3. This CDR3 is 15 amino acids long. Germline values: CDR1 SGHRS, CDR2 YFSETQ. The complete variable domain, with remaining parts taken from reference TRBV5-1 and TRBJ2-3, reads KAGVTQTPRYLIKTRGQQVTLSCSPISGHRSVSWYQQTPGQGLQFLFEYFSETQRNKGNFPGRFSGRQFSNSRSEMNVSTLELGDSALYLCASSLAGQYTDTQYFGPGTRLTVL.

This clone was seen more than once but under ten times. The chain links TRBV18 to TRBJ1-2, with D maybe TRBD1 (5 bases). Germline CDR1 KGHSH, CDR2 LQKENI. The CDR3 has 14 residues. The V end lost 4 bases, the J end lost 3 bases, and 12 bases lay between the germline ends. Here the CDR3 DNA reads TGTGCCAGCTCACAGGCCGGGACCTACTATGGCTACACCTTC. It yields the protein CASSQAGTYYGYTF.

The chain uses TRBV30 and TRBJ2-7, with 8 positions matching TRBD1. CDR3 length equals 14 residues. After removal of 3 bases from V and 3 bases from J, the junction contained 7 bases not matched to a gene. CDR1 is GTSNPN and CDR2 is SVGIG in the germline V gene (reference sequence). The CDR3 nucleotides are TGTGCCTGGAGGGAGCCGGGGACAGGCTACGAGCAGTACTTC. Amino acid sequence: CAWREPGTGYEQYF.

This clone was found once. The chain uses TRBV7-2 and TRBJ2-2, with 11 bases fitting TRBD2. Germline V gives CDR1 SGHTA, CDR2 FQGNSA. The CDR3 extends over 15 amino acids. Losses at the gene ends were 4 bases for V and 5 bases for J; bases not matched to a gene: 3. The DNA for the CDR3 is TGTGCCAGCAGCTCTAGCGGGAGGTGGACCGGGGAGCTGTTTTTT. Translating it yields CASSSSGRWTGELFF. The full variable domain, in which reference TRBV7-2 and TRBJ2-2 provide the parts outside the CDR3, is GAGVSQSPSNKVTEKGKDVELRCDPISGHTALYWYRQSLGQGLEFLIYFQGNSAPDKSGLPSDRFSAERTGGSVSTLTIQRTQQEDSAVYLCASSSSGRWTGELFFGEGSRLTVL.

The rearrangement uses TRBV9 and TRBJ2-1, with 12 bases fitting TRBD2. With V trimmed by 0 bases and J by 8 bases, 12 bases remained unmatched. Germline V gives CDR1 SGDLS, CDR2 YYNGEE. CDR3 length: 18 residues. The CDR3 sequence: CASSVGLAGGPPMDEQFF. The CDR3 coding sequence is TGTGCCAGCAGCGTAGGGCTAGCGGGAGGGCCTCCCATGGATGAGCAGTTCTTC.

The rearrangement joins TRBV4-1 to TRBJ2-4; D remains unclear. Trimming removed 0 bases at V and 0 bases at J, with 21 bases between. Germline lookup yields CDR1 MGHRA and CDR2 YSYEKL. This CDR3 contains 20 residues. In nucleotides, the CDR3 is TGCGCCAGCAGCCAAGATCTAGGCAGAATGGGCGCGTTAGCCAAAAACATTCAGTACTTC. Encoded protein: CASSQDLGRMGALAKNIQYF.

The chain joins TRBV21-1 to TRBJ1-5; the D call in the table, TRBD1, was not verified against the DNA. TRBV21-1 is described as a pseudogene. The CDR3 is made up of 13 amino acids. CDR3 amino acids: CASSKEAGTGLHF. CDR3 nucleotides: TGTGCCAGCAGCAAAGAGGCGGGGACAGGGCTGCATTTT.

The chain links TRBV9 to TRBJ2-7; D possibly corresponds to TRBD2 (5 bases). Trimming took off 0 bases at V and 8 bases at J, with 12 bases between the two ends. This CDR3 has 13 amino acids. The germline gives CDR1 SGDLS, CDR2 YYNGEE. CDR3 amino acids: CASSVARESKQYF. CDR3 nucleotides: TGTGCCAGCAGCGTAGCAAGGGAGAGTAAGCAGTACTTC.

The gene calls are TRBV5-1 and TRBJ2-1, with TRBD2 as a possible D gene (6 bases). The germline V and J ends were trimmed by 2 bases and 2 bases, with 11 bases remaining between them. CDR1 and CDR2 from the germline V gene are SGHRS and YFSETQ. The CDR3 is made up of 15 amino acids. The CDR3 is CASSFGTGAYNEQFF. The CDR3 DNA reads as TGCGCCAGCAGCTTCGGAACGGGGGCCTACAATGAGCAGTTCTTC.

V usage is TRBV4-2 and J usage is TRBJ2-2; D could derive from TRBD1 or TRBD2 (5 bases each). Germline CDR1 and CDR2: LGHNA and YNFKEQ. CDR3 length: 17 residues. V lost 1 base to trimming and J lost 5 bases, with 17 bases between them. The CDR3 protein is CASSQVRGRGVTGELFF. The CDR3 bases are TGTGCCAGCAGCCAAGTTCGCGGACGAGGGGTAACCGGGGAGCTGTTTTTT.

This rearrangement joins TRBV18 to TRBJ1-5; the match to TRBD1 covers 7 bases. Looked up from germline, CDR1 is KGHSH and CDR2 is LQKENI. J lost 2 bases, V lost 3 bases, and 4 bases had no gene match. The CDR3 has 15 residues. CDR3 sequence: CASSPRQGGNQPQHF. In DNA form, the CDR3 reads TGTGCCAGCTCACCTAGACAGGGAGGCAATCAGCCCCAGCATTTT.

The rearrangement joins TRBV30 to TRBJ2-7; a weak D match, TRBD1 (6 bases). Germline V lookup: CDR1 GTSNPN, CDR2 SVGIG (reference sequence). V shed 3 bases and J shed 0 bases, with 15 bases lying between them. The CDR3 totals 15 residues. The CDR3 sequence: CAWSAKRGFSYEQYF. For the CDR3, the DNA is TGTGCCTGGAGCGCCAAGAGGGGGTTCTCCTACGAGCAGTACTTC.

V and J are TRBV11-2 and TRBJ2-7, with unresolved D. The V gene lost 5 bases and the J gene lost 2 bases, with 7 bases spanning the gap. CDR1 SGHAT and CDR2 FQNNGV come from the germline V gene. CDR3 length: 12 amino acids. CDR3 coding DNA: TGTGCCAGCAGCGGTATCCCCTACGAGCAGTACTTC. Translation gives CASSGIPYEQYF.

The chain uses TRBV6-1 and TRBJ1-1; D is uncertain. Looked up from germline, CDR1 is MNHNS and CDR2 is SASEGT. The CDR3 totals 13 residues. Trimming left V 2 bases short and J 5 bases short, with 9 bases between. The CDR3 reads CASSEWGVTEAFF. The CDR3 DNA sequence: TGTGCCAGCAGTGAATGGGGAGTGACTGAAGCTTTCTTT.

In this sample, this clone turned up once. This sequence joins TRBV15 and TRBJ2-7; a weak D match, TRBD2 (5 bases). Trimming removed 0 bases from V and 3 bases from J, with 12 bases in between. Per germline, CDR1 LNHNV and CDR2 YYDKDF (reference sequence). The CDR3 extends over 15 amino acids. CDR3 sequence: CATSRDLRGGYEQYF. CDR3 nucleotide sequence: TGTGCCACCAGCAGAGATCTCCGGGGTGGCTACGAGCAGTACTTC. The full variable domain, its missing parts supplied by reference TRBV15 and TRBJ2-7, is DAMVIQNPRYQVTQFGKPVTLSCSQTLNHNVMYWYQQKSSQAPKLLFHYYDKDFNNEADTPDNFQSRRPNTSFCFLDIRSPGLGDTAMYLCATSRDLRGGYEQYFGPGTRLTVT.

This chain uses TRBV7-8 with TRBJ2-1, with a tentative D call TRBD2 (6 bases). V shed 5 bases and J shed 5 bases, with 22 bases lying between them. This CDR3 contains 17 residues. Germline values: CDR1 SGHVS, CDR2 FQNEAQ. The CDR3 reads CASSRRRVPAAHNEQFF. For the CDR3, the DNA is TGTGCCAGCAGCCGCAGGAGGGTACCTGCGGCCCACAATGAGCAGTTCTTC.

The genes are TRBV5-1 and TRBJ2-3; TRBD1 aligns across 11 bases. Germline CDR1 and CDR2: SGHRS and YFSETQ. CDR3 length equals 16 residues. Trimming at V came to 4 bases and at J to 3 bases, leaving 7 bases not matched to a gene. The CDR3 is CASSGWTGGYTDTQYF. CDR3 nucleotide sequence: TGCGCCAGCAGCGGATGGACAGGGGGCTATACAGATACGCAGTATTTT.

This chain joins TRBV11-2 and TRBJ1-2; TRBD1 matches at 10 bases. CDR1 and CDR2 from the germline V gene are SGHAT and FQNNGV. This CDR3 is 18 amino acids long. J lost 8 bases, V lost 1 base, and 16 bases had no gene match. CDR3 loop: CASSLGLVGTGVSGGYTF. The CDR3 DNA reads TGTGCCAGCAGCTTAGGTCTGGTCGGGACAGGGGTCTCGGGAGGCTACACCTTC.